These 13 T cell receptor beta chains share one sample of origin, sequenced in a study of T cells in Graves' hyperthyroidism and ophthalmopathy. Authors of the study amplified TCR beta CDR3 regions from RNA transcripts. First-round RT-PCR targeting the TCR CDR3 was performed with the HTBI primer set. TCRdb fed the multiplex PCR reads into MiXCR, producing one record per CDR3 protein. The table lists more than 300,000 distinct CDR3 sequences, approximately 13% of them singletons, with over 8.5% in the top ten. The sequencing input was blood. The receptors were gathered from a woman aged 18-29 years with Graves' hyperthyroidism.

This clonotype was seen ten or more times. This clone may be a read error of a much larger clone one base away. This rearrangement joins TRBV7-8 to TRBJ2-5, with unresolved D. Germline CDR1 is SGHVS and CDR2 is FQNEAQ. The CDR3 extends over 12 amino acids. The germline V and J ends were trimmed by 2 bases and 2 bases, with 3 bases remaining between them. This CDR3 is CASSLRQETQYF. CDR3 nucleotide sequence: TGTGCCAGCAGCTTAAGGCAAGAGACCCAGTACTTC.

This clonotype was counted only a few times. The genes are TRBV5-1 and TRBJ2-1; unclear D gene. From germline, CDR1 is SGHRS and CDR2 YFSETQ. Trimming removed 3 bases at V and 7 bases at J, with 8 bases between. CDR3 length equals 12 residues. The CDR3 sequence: CASSSSNNEQFF. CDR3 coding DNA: TGCGCCAGCAGCTCGTCAAATAATGAGCAGTTCTTC.

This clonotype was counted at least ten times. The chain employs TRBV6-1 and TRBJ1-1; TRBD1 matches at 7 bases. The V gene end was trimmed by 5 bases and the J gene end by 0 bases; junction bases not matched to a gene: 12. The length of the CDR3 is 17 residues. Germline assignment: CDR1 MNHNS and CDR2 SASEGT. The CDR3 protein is CASSRWAIQGLNTEAFF. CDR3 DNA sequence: TGTGCCAGCAGTCGTTGGGCCATACAGGGGTTGAACACTGAAGCTTTCTTT.

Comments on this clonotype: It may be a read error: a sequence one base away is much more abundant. The CDR3 here is CAGSPYMDWNTDTQYF. The CDR3 DNA reads as TGTGCCGGCTCGCCCTATATGGACTGGAACACAGATACGCAGTATTTT. The chain has TRBV18 and TRBJ2-3, with TRBD2 as a possible D gene (5 bases). Germline-derived CDR1 and CDR2 are KGHSH and LQKENI. This CDR3 region has 16 residues.

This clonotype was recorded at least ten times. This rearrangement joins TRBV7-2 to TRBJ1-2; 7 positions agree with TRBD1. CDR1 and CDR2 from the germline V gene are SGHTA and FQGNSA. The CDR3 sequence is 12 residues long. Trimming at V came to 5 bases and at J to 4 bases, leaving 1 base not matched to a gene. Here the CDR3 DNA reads TGTGCCAGCAGCCCAGGGGGCTATGGCTACACCTTC. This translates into CASSPGGYGYTF.

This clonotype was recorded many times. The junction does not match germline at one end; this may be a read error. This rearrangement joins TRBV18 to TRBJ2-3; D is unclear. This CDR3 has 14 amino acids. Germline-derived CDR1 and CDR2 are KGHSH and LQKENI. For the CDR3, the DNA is TGTGCCAGCTCCCCACCTCCACCGTTTGGAACGCAGTATTTT. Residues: CASSPPPPFGTQYF.

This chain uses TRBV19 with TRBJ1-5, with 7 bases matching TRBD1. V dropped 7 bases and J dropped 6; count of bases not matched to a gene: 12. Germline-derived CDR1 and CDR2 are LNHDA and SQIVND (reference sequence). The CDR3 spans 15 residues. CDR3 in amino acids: CASIRAGGSGQPQHF. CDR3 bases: TGTGCCAGTATCCGCGCAGGGGGGTCCGGTCAGCCCCAGCATTTT.

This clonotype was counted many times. For the CDR3, the DNA is TGTGCCAGCAGGGCCTTAACGGCTGGAAACACCATATATTTT. This gives the protein CASRALTAGNTIYF. The rearrangement uses TRBV12-3 or TRBV12-4 and TRBJ1-3; D is ambiguous. The CDR3 extends over 14 amino acids. V lost 6 bases and J lost 2, with 11 bases in between.

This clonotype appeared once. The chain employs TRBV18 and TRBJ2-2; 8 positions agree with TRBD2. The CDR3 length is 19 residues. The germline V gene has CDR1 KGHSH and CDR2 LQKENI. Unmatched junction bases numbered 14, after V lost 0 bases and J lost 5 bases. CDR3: CASSPPLVAGLPGTGELFF. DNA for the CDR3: TGTGCCAGCTCACCACCGTTGGTAGCGGGACTCCCGGGAACCGGGGAGCTGTTTTTT.

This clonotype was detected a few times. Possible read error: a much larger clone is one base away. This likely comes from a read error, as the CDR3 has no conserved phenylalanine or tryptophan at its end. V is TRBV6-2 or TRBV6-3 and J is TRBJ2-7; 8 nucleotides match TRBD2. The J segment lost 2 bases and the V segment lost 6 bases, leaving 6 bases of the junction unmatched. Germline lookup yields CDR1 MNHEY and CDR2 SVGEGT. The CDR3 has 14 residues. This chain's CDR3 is CASRSGTRTYEQYL. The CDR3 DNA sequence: TGTGCCAGCAGAAGTGGGACTAGGACCTACGAGCAGTACCTC.

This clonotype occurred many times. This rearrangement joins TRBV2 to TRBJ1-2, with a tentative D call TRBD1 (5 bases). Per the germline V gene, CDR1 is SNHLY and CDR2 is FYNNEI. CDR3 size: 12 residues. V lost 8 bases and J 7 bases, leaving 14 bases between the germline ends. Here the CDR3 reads CASSRDRPGYTF. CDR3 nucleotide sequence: TGTGCCAGCTCTCGGGACCGCCCTGGCTACACCTTC.

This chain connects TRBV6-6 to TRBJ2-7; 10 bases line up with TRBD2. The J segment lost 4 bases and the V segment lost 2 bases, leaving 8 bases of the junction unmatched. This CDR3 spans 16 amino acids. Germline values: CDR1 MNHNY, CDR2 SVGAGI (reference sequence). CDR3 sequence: CASSYGTSGAIYEQYF. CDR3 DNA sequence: TGTGCCAGCAGTTACGGTACTAGCGGGGCGATATACGAGCAGTACTTC.

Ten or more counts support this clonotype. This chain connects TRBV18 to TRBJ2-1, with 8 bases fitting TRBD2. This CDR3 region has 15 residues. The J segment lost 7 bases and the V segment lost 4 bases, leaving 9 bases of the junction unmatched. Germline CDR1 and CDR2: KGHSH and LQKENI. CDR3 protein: CASSRKAGEGNEQFF. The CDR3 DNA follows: TGTGCCAGCTCACGGAAAGCGGGAGAGGGTAATGAGCAGTTCTTC.